The 24 T cell receptor beta chains below come from one sample, sequenced in a study of early T cells in non-severe SARS-CoV-2 infection. TCRdb recomputed calls from the 5' RACE reads with MiXCR, one row per CDR3 protein. The sample gives 45,000 to 60,000 distinct CDR3 sequences, about a tenth of which show up once; less than 25% is in the top ten. The sample comprised whole blood. These receptors originate from an adult who was a healthcare worker with PCR-confirmed SARS-CoV-2 infection or an uninfected control (not recorded which).

The V call is TRBV4-1, the J call TRBJ2-2; the match to TRBD1 covers 8 bases. CDR3 length equals 15 residues. V lost 3 bases, J lost 5 bases, and 5 bases stayed unmatched. Looked up from germline, CDR1 is MGHRA and CDR2 is YSYEKL. CDR3 in amino acids: CASSQQGAVTGELFF. CDR3 nucleotide sequence: TGCGCCAGCAGCCAGCAGGGGGCGGTGACCGGGGAGCTGTTTTTT.

This clonotype occurred many times. The chain employs TRBV11-3 and TRBJ2-1; D is possibly TRBD2 (6 bases). This CDR3 comprises 13 residues. The V end was cut by 3 bases, the J end by 6 bases, with 9 bases between. CDR1 and CDR2 from the germline V gene are SGHNT and YENEEA. The chain's CDR3 is CASSFGTANEQFF. The CDR3 DNA follows: TGTGCCAGCAGCTTCGGGACTGCCAATGAGCAGTTCTTC.

This clonotype turned up a few times. V gene TRBV15 combines with J gene TRBJ2-3; possibly TRBD2 for D (7 bases). Germline V lookup: CDR1 LNHNV, CDR2 YYDKDF (reference sequence). Between the trimmed V and J ends, which lost 5 bases and 1 base, there was a span of 13 bases. The CDR3 extends over 15 amino acids. The DNA of the CDR3 is TGTGCCACCAGCCCGGGGGGCCCGGGCACAGATACGCAGTATTTT. As protein: CATSPGGPGTDTQYF.

In its sample, this clonotype was seen a few times. The J gene is TRBJ1-2, the V gene TRBV7-9, with 7 bases identical to TRBD1. This CDR3 contains 19 residues. The V gene's germline CDR1 is SEHNR and CDR2 FQNEAQ (reference sequence). V gave up 2 bases and J gave up 0 bases; unmatched junction bases: 15. The CDR3: CASSLRLRATGNSNYGYTF. DNA of the CDR3: TGTGCCAGCAGCTTAAGGCTTCGCGCGACAGGGAATTCTAACTATGGCTACACCTTC.

This chain connects TRBV30 to TRBJ1-1; TRBD1 might be the D (6 bases). V lost 4 bases and J lost 5, with 17 bases in between. The CDR3 contains 14 residues. In germline, CDR1 is GTSNPN, CDR2 SVGIG (reference sequence). The CDR3 DNA follows: TGTGCCTGGAAACGGGGGGCGCGTGGTACTGAAGCTTTCTTT. It specifies CAWKRGARGTEAFF.

Only one count was recorded for this clonotype. The chain has TRBV20-1 and TRBJ2-1, with 9 bases fitting TRBD2. Germline assignment: CDR1 DFQATT and CDR2 SNEGSKA (reference sequence). The CDR3 covers 16 residues. After removal of 4 bases from V and 5 bases from J, the junction contained 12 bases not matched to a gene. Here the CDR3 reads CSAKQGGRDRNNEQFF. CDR3 coding DNA: TGCAGTGCTAAGCAGGGCGGGAGGGATCGAAACAATGAGCAGTTCTTC.

This clonotype was counted at least ten times. V gene TRBV5-4 combines with J gene TRBJ2-2, with TRBD2 as a possible D gene (6 bases). V was pared by 3 bases and J by 6 bases, with 15 bases between. CDR1 and CDR2 (germline): SGHNT, YYREEE (reference sequence). The CDR3 has 15 amino acids. The CDR3 DNA sequence: TGTGCCAGCAGCTCGGGCGGAGGGCAGGCCGGGGAGCTGTTTTTT. Its translation: CASSSGGGQAGELFF.

The chain links TRBV20-1 to TRBJ1-4; possible D gene TRBD1, 6 bases. This CDR3 spans 13 amino acids. The germline CDR1 and CDR2 sequences are DFQATT and SNEGSKA (reference sequence). V gave up 3 bases and J gave up 7 bases, with 12 bases separating them. The CDR3 reads CSASGGGSEKLFF. DNA for the CDR3: TGCAGTGCTAGTGGTGGGGGCAGTGAAAAACTGTTTTTT.

Ten or more counts support this clonotype. This chain joins TRBV24-1 and TRBJ1-5, with D maybe TRBD1 (6 bases). CDR3 size: 15 residues. Deletions cut 1 base from V and 3 bases from J, with 9 bases between. Germline CDR1 is KGHDR and CDR2 is SFDVKD. The CDR3 region has the DNA TGTGCCACCAGTGATTTTGAGGGGGACAATCAGCCCCAGCATTTT. Its translation is CATSDFEGDNQPQHF.

The table lists this clonotype with many counts. The chain uses TRBV5-1 and TRBJ1-4, with D uncertain. Germline V CDR1 and CDR2: SGHRS, YFSETQ. The CDR3 has 15 amino acids. Trimming cost V 4 bases and J 3 bases, with 13 bases left between them. This chain's CDR3 is CASSPMGGANEKLFF. CDR3 in DNA: TGCGCCAGCAGCCCCATGGGAGGAGCTAATGAAAAACTGTTTTTT.

This clonotype was seen many times. The V and J genes are TRBV18 and TRBJ1-5; the D is unclear. With 3 bases removed from V and 2 bases from J, the gap between germline ends came to 8 bases. The length of the CDR3 is 14 residues. The germline CDR1 and CDR2 sequences are KGHSH and LQKENI. The CDR3 DNA is TGTGCCAGCTCACCGGGCAGCGGCAATCAGCCCCAGCATTTT. Its translation is CASSPGSGNQPQHF.

This chain uses TRBV12-3 or TRBV12-4 with TRBJ2-1, with D tentatively TRBD1 (6 bases). There are 15 residues in the CDR3. The ends were cut back, 8 bases at V and 3 bases at J, with 17 bases in the middle. The CDR3 DNA sequence: TGTGCCAGCGAGTCGTGGGACAAAGACTACAATGAGCAGTTCTTC. Its translation: CASESWDKDYNEQFF.

This clonotype has just a few counts. The V and J genes are TRBV12-3 or TRBV12-4 and TRBJ1-1, with D perhaps TRBD1 (6 bases). The CDR3 totals 14 residues. V lost 3 bases and J 8 bases, leaving 16 bases between the germline ends. CDR3 in amino acids: CASSFLRGTREAFF. CDR3 DNA sequence: TGTGCCAGCAGTTTCCTCCGCGGGACACGCGAAGCTTTCTTT.

V usage is TRBV12-3 or TRBV12-4 and J usage is TRBJ2-1; D possibly corresponds to TRBD2 (6 bases). V gave up 5 bases and J gave up 4 bases, with 12 bases separating them. The length of the CDR3 is 14 residues. CDR3 sequence: CASSRGIVYNEQFF. The CDR3 DNA sequence: TGTGCCAGCAGTCGGGGGATCGTTTACAATGAGCAGTTCTTC.

This clonotype was picked up many times. This chain joins TRBV7-9 and TRBJ2-5; D is undetermined. Germline lookup yields CDR1 SEHNR and CDR2 FQNEAQ (reference sequence). V lost 10 bases to trimming and J lost 1 base, with 10 bases between them. This CDR3 contains 12 residues. The CDR3 DNA follows: TGTGCCACCACACCCACCCAAGAGACCCAGTACTTC. Translation gives CATTPTQETQYF.

The gene calls are TRBV2 and TRBJ1-2, with D hard to call. Trimming cost V 3 bases and J 10 bases, with 15 bases left between them. The CDR3 runs to 13 residues. Germline CDR1 SNHLY, CDR2 FYNNEI. CDR3 sequence: CASSEFRTEHYTF. DNA of the CDR3: TGTGCCAGCAGTGAGTTCCGGACGGAACACTACACCTTC.

This clonotype was counted only a few times. An end of the junction differs from the germline gene, which may be a read error. This chain joins TRBV7-8 and TRBJ1-3; D is ambiguous. The CDR3 has 14 residues. The germline CDR1 and CDR2 sequences are SGHVS and FQNEAQ. The CDR3 sequence is CASSLPGSENTIYF. The CDR3 DNA reads as TGTGCCAGCAGCTTACCAGGCTCTGAAAACACCATATATTTT.

Many counts were recorded for this clonotype. The CDR3 region is CASSFAVSTDTQYF. The CDR3 DNA follows: TGTGCCAGCAGCTTTGCCGTGAGCACAGATACGCAGTATTTT. The rearrangement links TRBV5-4 to TRBJ2-3; D gene uncertain. Germline V gene lookup returns CDR1 SGHNT and CDR2 YYREEE (reference sequence). Trimming pared 2 bases from V and 0 bases from J, leaving 7 bases between. The CDR3 is 14 amino acids.

The rearrangement uses TRBV6-1 and TRBJ1-1, with TRBD1 identical over 7 bases. The V gene's germline CDR1 is MNHNS and CDR2 SASEGT. With 6 bases clipped from V and 2 bases from J, the junction kept 9 bases outside the gene matches. The CDR3 is 15 residues long. CDR3 sequence reads: CASRANNRGNTEAFF. The CDR3 DNA reads TGTGCCAGCAGGGCGAATAACAGGGGTAACACTGAAGCTTTCTTT.

This clonotype was counted at least ten times. The CDR3 protein is CSAPQPRLAANNEQFF. In DNA, the CDR3 is TGCAGTGCTCCTCAGCCCCGACTAGCGGCCAACAATGAGCAGTTCTTC. This chain joins TRBV20-1 and TRBJ2-1; 9 positions match TRBD2. Looked up from germline, CDR1 is DFQATT and CDR2 is SNEGSKA (reference sequence). V shed 5 bases, J shed 5 bases, and the junction held 13 bases outside the gene matches. CDR3 length: 16 residues.

The rearrangement links TRBV6-5 to TRBJ1-6; perhaps TRBD1 as D (6 bases). Germline V lookup: CDR1 MNHEY, CDR2 SVGAGI. The CDR3 runs to 14 residues. V lost 7 bases, J lost 10 bases, and 17 bases lay in between. Written as DNA, the CDR3 is TGTGCCAGCAAGGGGGAATCGGGGACCTCACCCCTCCACTTT. Translated, it gives CASKGESGTSPLHF.

Here the CDR3 reads CAGRQGPNYGYTF. The CDR3 DNA reads as TGTGCCGGACGACAGGGACCCAACTATGGCTACACCTTC. The rearrangement links TRBV6-1 to TRBJ1-2, with 7 positions matching TRBD1. V shed 11 bases, J shed 2 bases, and the junction held 8 bases outside the gene matches. This CDR3 is built from 13 residues. Germline V gene lookup returns CDR1 MNHNS and CDR2 SASEGT.

Ten or more counts support this clonotype. This sequence joins TRBV5-1 and TRBJ2-2, with D hard to call. The CDR3 covers 16 residues. Trimming removed 4 bases at V and 0 bases at J, with 13 bases between. Germline CDR1 reads SGHRS; CDR2 reads YFSETQ. CDR3 in amino acids: CASSQSTAANTGELFF. CDR3 nucleotide sequence: TGCGCCAGCAGCCAGAGTACGGCGGCGAACACCGGGGAGCTGTTTTTT.

This clonotype was seen only a few times. The V call is TRBV5-4, the J call TRBJ1-2, with D perhaps TRBD1 (5 bases). The CDR3 runs to 12 residues. V dropped 2 bases and J dropped 8 bases, with 10 bases sitting between them. CDR1 and CDR2 (germline): SGHNT, YYREEE (reference sequence). The CDR3 loop is CASSLKGNGYTF. As DNA, the CDR3 is TGTGCCAGCAGCTTAAAGGGGAACGGCTACACCTTC.